A single sample is the source of the 19 T cell receptor beta chains below, sequenced in a study of blood T cell repertoires in COVID-19 (dated by TCRdb to 2018 to 2021). Library construction relied on the immunoSEQ multiplex PCR assay. TCRdb stores this immuneACCESS table with in-frame sequences only. Part of the clones is absent; in the studies checked, under half of the shortfall reflects unresolved V genes, and no reason is known for the rest. The sample records about 190,000 clones, 65% to 85% of which are singletons. The ten biggest clones cover approximately 3% of the sample. The sequenced sample was PBMCs or T cells enriched from blood (not recorded which). The receptors originated from a woman aged 30 to 39 who had recovered from COVID-19.

V and J are TRBV11-2 and TRBJ1-3; perhaps TRBD1 as D (5 bases). V was shortened by 5 bases and J by 2 bases, with 10 bases between the two germline ends. CDR1 is SGHAT, CDR2 FQNNGV, per germline. The CDR3 consists of 14 residues. CDR3 sequence: CASSPQGAGNTIYF. In DNA, the CDR3 is TGTGCCAGCAGCCCGCAAGGGGCTGGAAACACCATATATTTT.

V usage is TRBV6-5 and J usage is TRBJ1-6; 8 positions agree with TRBD1. Per the germline V gene, CDR1 is MNHEY and CDR2 is SVGAGI. The CDR3 sequence is 14 residues long. V lost 6 bases to trimming and J lost 7 bases; unmatched junction nucleotides: 5. The CDR3, as DNA: TGTGCCAGCAGGGGGACAGGTACCAATTCACCCCTCCACTTT. Residues: CASRGTGTNSPLHF.

V is TRBV2 and J is TRBJ2-3; 7 nucleotides agree with TRBD1. V lost 4 bases and J lost 0; bases outside the gene matches: 7. Per germline, CDR1 SNHLY and CDR2 FYNNEI. The CDR3 is 16 residues long. For the CDR3, the DNA is TGTGCCAGCAGTGGATTTGACAGGGCTAGCACAGATACGCAGTATTTT. This encodes CASSGFDRASTDTQYF.

This chain links TRBV5-1 with TRBJ2-1, with D possibly being TRBD2 (5 bases). Trimming left V 3 bases short and J 6 bases short, with 13 bases between. The CDR3 runs to 14 residues. Per the germline V gene, CDR1 is SGHRS and CDR2 is YFSETQ. CDR3 nucleotide sequence: TGCGCCAGCAGCTACGGGGAAGTAGGCAATGAGCAGTTCTTC. Encoded protein: CASSYGEVGNEQFF.

In DNA form, the CDR3 reads TGCAGCGTTCTAGGGACTAGCGGAGCTTCCTACAATGAGCAGTTCTTC. Its translation is CSVLGTSGASYNEQFF. The chain has TRBV29-1 and TRBJ2-1; TRBD2 matches 11 bases. J lost 1 base, V lost 5 bases, and 7 bases had no gene match. CDR1 SQVTM and CDR2 ANQGSEA come from the germline V gene. The CDR3 length is 16 residues.

V usage is TRBV5-6 and J usage is TRBJ2-7; 8 bases align to TRBD1. This CDR3 has 13 amino acids. The germline gives CDR1 SGHDT, CDR2 YYEEEE. Trimming removed 4 bases from V and 3 bases from J; junction bases left unmatched: 3. CDR3 coding DNA: TGTGCCAGCAGCGTCAGGGGGCACTACGAGCAGTACGTC. Translating gives CASSVRGHYEQYV.

This clone came up a few times. The rearrangement joins TRBV14 to TRBJ1-6; 8 positions agree with TRBD1. CDR1 is SGHDN and CDR2 is FVKESK in the germline V gene. J gave up 8 bases and V 6 bases, and 12 bases lay outside the gene matches. The CDR3 has 16 residues. The CDR3 sequence is CASRRSLDRVHSPLHF. The DNA of the CDR3 is TGTGCCAGCAGGCGATCCCTGGACAGGGTTCATTCACCCCTCCACTTT.

This chain connects TRBV19 to TRBJ2-5, with 9 bases lining up with TRBD2. Per germline, CDR1 LNHDA and CDR2 SQIVND (reference sequence). After removal of 3 bases from V and 2 bases from J, the junction contained 4 bases not matched to a gene. The CDR3 spans 15 residues. CDR3 nucleotide sequence: TGTGCCAGTAGTATCAGGACTAGCGTTCAAGAGACCCAGTACTTC. This encodes CASSIRTSVQETQYF.

The CDR3, as DNA: TGTGCCAGCAGCTTTGGGTGGGCAGTCGGACAAGAGACCCAGTACTTC. As protein: CASSFGWAVGQETQYF. The chain couples TRBV7-2 to TRBJ2-5; D uncertain. Germline V CDR1 and CDR2: SGHTA, FQGNSA. The germline V and J ends were trimmed by 3 bases and 2 bases, with 16 bases remaining between them. The CDR3 is made up of 16 amino acids.

This chain connects TRBV7-9 to TRBJ2-1, with 13 bases fitting TRBD2. CDR3 length: 15 amino acids. From germline, CDR1 is SEHNR and CDR2 FQNEAQ (reference sequence). V was clipped by 5 bases and J by 8 bases; unmatched bases: 6. In nucleotides, the CDR3 is TGTGCCAGCAGCCGTTCCGGGACTAGCGGGGATGAGCAGTTCTTC. This codes for CASSRSGTSGDEQFF.

The CDR3, as DNA: TGTGCCGGGGATAATGGACAGAATCAGCCCCAGCATTTT. Encoded protein: CAGDNGQNQPQHF. This sequence joins TRBV2 and TRBJ1-5; TRBD1 might be the D (6 bases). This CDR3 is built from 13 residues. Germline V lookup: CDR1 SNHLY, CDR2 FYNNEI. Trimming removed 11 bases at V and 4 bases at J, with 15 bases between. The variable domain in full, completed from reference TRBV2 and TRBJ1-5, reads EPEVTQTPSHQVTQMGQEVILRCVPISNHLYFYWYRQILGQKVEFLVSFYNNEISEKSEIFDDQFSVERPDGSNFTLKIRSTKLEDSAMYFCAGDNGQNQPQHFGDGTRLSIL.

V is TRBV4-2 and J is TRBJ2-5, with D possibly matching TRBD2 (6 bases). The CDR3 sequence is 15 residues long. CDR1 and CDR2 (germline): LGHNA, YNFKEQ. Trimming took 1 base from V and 2 from J, leaving 11 bases between them. The CDR3 DNA sequence: TGTGCCAGCAGCCAAGGCGAGGGAGGACAAGAGACCCAGTACTTC. This codes for CASSQGEGGQETQYF.

The chain combines TRBV9 with TRBJ2-2, with 11 nucleotides matching TRBD2. Trimming cost V 6 bases and J 5 bases; bases outside gene matches: 9. From germline, CDR1 is SGDLS and CDR2 YYNGEE. This CDR3 contains 16 residues. The CDR3 bases are TGTGCCAGCACGAATAGCGGGAGGGCCGGAACCGGGGAGCTGTTTTTT. Its protein is CASTNSGRAGTGELFF.

CDR3 nucleotide sequence: TGTGCCTGGAGAGGACAGGGGGCGGATAATTCACCCCTCCACTTT. Its translation is CAWRGQGADNSPLHF. The V call is TRBV30, the J call TRBJ1-6; 11 nucleotides align to TRBD1. This CDR3 contains 15 residues. From germline, CDR1 is GTSNPN and CDR2 SVGIG (reference sequence). V was pared by 3 bases and J by 5 bases, with 3 bases of the junction left unmatched.

V gene TRBV7-9 combines with J gene TRBJ2-5; 9 bases match TRBD2. The CDR3 is made up of 14 amino acids. V was clipped by 4 bases and J by 4 bases; unmatched bases: 4. Germline values: CDR1 SEHNR, CDR2 FQNEAQ (reference sequence). The CDR3: CASSSSGDLETQYF. In nucleotides, the CDR3 is TGTGCCAGCAGCTCTAGCGGGGACCTAGAGACCCAGTACTTC. Variable domain in full (rest from reference TRBV7-9 and TRBJ2-5): DTGVSQNPRHKITKRGQNVTFRCDPISEHNRLYWYRQTLGQGPEFLTYFQNEAQLEKSRLLSDRFSAERPKGSFSTLEIQRTEQGDSAMYLCASSSSGDLETQYFGPGTRLLVL.

The chain is built from TRBV7-8 and TRBJ1-1, with D hard to call. The ends were cut back, 5 bases at V and 4 bases at J, with 17 bases in the middle. Looked up from germline, CDR1 is SGHVS and CDR2 is FQNEAQ. CDR3 length: 15 amino acids. CDR3 loop: CASSNRTLGITEAFF. CDR3 coding DNA: TGTGCCAGCAGCAATAGGACCCTCGGGATCACTGAAGCTTTCTTT.

The chain combines TRBV5-1 with TRBJ2-1; 7 bases match TRBD2. The CDR3 covers 17 residues. V trimming: 2 bases; J trimming: 0 bases; junction bases outside the gene matches: 8. Looked up from germline, CDR1 is SGHRS and CDR2 is YFSETQ. Here the CDR3 reads CASSFLGGRSSYNEQFF. CDR3 bases: TGCGCCAGCAGCTTTCTTGGCGGGAGAAGCTCCTACAATGAGCAGTTCTTC.

This clone was counted a single time. V usage is TRBV9 and J usage is TRBJ2-2; D is possibly TRBD1 (6 bases). Trimming removed 0 bases at V and 5 bases at J, with 11 bases between. CDR3 length equals 15 residues. Germline V CDR1 and CDR2: SGDLS, YYNGEE. The CDR3 here is CASSVVGHSTGELFF. The CDR3 coding sequence is TGTGCCAGCAGCGTAGTGGGACACAGTACCGGGGAGCTGTTTTTT.

This clone has a handful of counts. The rearrangement uses TRBV5-5 and TRBJ2-3; possible D gene TRBD1, 6 bases. The V and J ends lost 0 bases and 8 bases respectively, with 13 bases between them. Germline CDR1 is SGHKS and CDR2 is YYEKEE (reference sequence). The CDR3 has 14 amino acids. CDR3 coding DNA: TGTGCCAGCAGCTTGGGGGGGACATCTACTACGCAGTATTTT. It translates to CASSLGGTSTTQYF. Variable domain in full (rest from reference TRBV5-5 and TRBJ2-3): DAGVTQSPTHLIKTRGQQVTLRCSPISGHKSVSWYQQVLGQGPQFIFQYYEKEERGRGNFPDRFSARQFPNYSSELNVNALLLGDSALYLCASSLGGTSTTQYFGPGTRLTVL.